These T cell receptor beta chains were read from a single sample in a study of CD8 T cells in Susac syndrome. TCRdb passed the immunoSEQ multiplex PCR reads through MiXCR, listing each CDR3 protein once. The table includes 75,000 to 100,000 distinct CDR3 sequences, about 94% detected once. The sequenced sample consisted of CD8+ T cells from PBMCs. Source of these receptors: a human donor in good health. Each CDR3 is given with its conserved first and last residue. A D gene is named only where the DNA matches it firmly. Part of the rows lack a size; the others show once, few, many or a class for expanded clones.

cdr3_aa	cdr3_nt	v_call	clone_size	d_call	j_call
CATSDIQGTGELFF	TGTGCCACCAGTGATATACAGGGGACCGGGGAGCTGTTTTTT	TRBV24-1	NA	TRBD1	TRBJ2-2
CASSVALAGNTGELFF	TGTGCCAGCAGCGTTGCCCTAGCGGGGAACACCGGGGAGCTGTTTTTT	TRBV9	NA	TRBD2	TRBJ2-2
CASGLVRDRHSPLHF	TGTGCTAGTGGTTTGGTGAGGGACAGGCATTCACCCCTCCACTTT	TRBV12-5	once	TRBD1	TRBJ1-6
CSVAGGPGETQYF	TGCAGCGTCGCGGGGGGGCCAGGAGAGACCCAGTACTTC	TRBV29-1	NA	TRBD2	TRBJ2-5
CASSLEGSAFF	TGTGCCAGCAGCTTAGAAGGGTCAGCTTTCTTT	TRBV7-9	NA	NA	TRBJ1-1
CASSPGPSGWQYF	TGTGCCAGCAGTCCGGGCCCTAGCGGGTGGCAGTACTTC	TRBV25-1	NA	TRBD2	TRBJ2-7
CASTRGQANTEAFF	TGCGCCAGCACGAGGGGACAGGCGAACACTGAAGCTTTCTTT	TRBV4-1	NA	TRBD1	TRBJ1-1
CASSSGVNTEAFF	TGTGCCAGCAGTTCCGGAGTGAACACTGAAGCTTTCTTT	TRBV12-3/TRBV12-4	NA	NA	TRBJ1-1
CSATTEYSNQPQHF	TGCAGTGCCACAACGGAGTATAGCAATCAGCCCCAGCATTTT	TRBV20-1	NA	NA	TRBJ1-5
CASSFSGGQPQHF	TGTGCCAGCAGTTTTTCTGGGGGGCAGCCCCAGCATTTT	TRBV12-3/TRBV12-4	NA	NA	TRBJ1-5
CASSQEVLAGILDTQYF	TGTGCCAGCAGCCAAGAAGTCCTAGCGGGGATCTTAGATACGCAGTATTTT	TRBV3-1	NA	TRBD2	TRBJ2-3
CASGRFRETQYF	TGTGCCAGCGGGCGGTTTCGAGAGACCCAGTACTTC	TRBV7-9	NA	NA	TRBJ2-5
CSVERQGDYNEQFF	TGCAGCGTTGAACGGCAGGGGGACTACAATGAGCAGTTCTTC	TRBV29-1	NA	TRBD1	TRBJ2-1
CASSYSIGTEAFF	TGTGCCAGCAGTTACTCGATCGGCACTGAAGCTTTCTTT	TRBV6-5	NA	NA	TRBJ1-1
CATSHDRASYGYTF	TGTGCCACCAGCCATGACAGGGCTTCGTATGGCTACACCTTC	TRBV15	NA	TRBD1	TRBJ1-2
CSVSGTGRYEQYF	TGCAGCGTTTCCGGGACAGGCCGCTACGAGCAGTACTTC	TRBV29-1	NA	TRBD1	TRBJ2-7
CASSLVYGPTDTQYF	TGTGCCAGCAGCTTAGTTTACGGACCCACAGATACGCAGTATTTT	TRBV7-8	NA	NA	TRBJ2-3
CATSVDPPSRGGYTF	TGTGCCACCAGCGTAGACCCCCCAAGCAGAGGTGGCTACACCTTC	TRBV15	NA	NA	TRBJ1-2
CASSLAPTYEQYF	TGTGCCAGCAGTTTAGCCCCGACCTACGAGCAGTACTTC	TRBV27	NA	NA	TRBJ2-7
CSARDPLAVGGNEQFF	TGCAGTGCTAGAGATCCACTAGCGGTGGGGGGCAATGAGCAGTTCTTC	TRBV20-1	NA	TRBD2	TRBJ2-1
CASSETGGQPQHF	TGTGCCAGCAGCGAAACAGGGGGCCAGCCCCAGCATTTT	TRBV9	NA	TRBD1	TRBJ1-5
CSARVAGENQETQYF	TGCAGTGCTAGAGTTGCGGGAGAGAACCAAGAGACCCAGTACTTC	TRBV20-1	NA	TRBD2	TRBJ2-5
CASSLGAFDEQFF	TGCGCCAGCAGCTTGGGGGCTTTCGATGAGCAGTTCTTC	TRBV5-1	NA	NA	TRBJ2-1
CASSSLTGYNEQFF	TGTGCCAGCAGTTCGTTGACAGGCTACAATGAGCAGTTCTTC	TRBV27	NA	NA	TRBJ2-1
CASRPRIRGGSNTGELFF	TGTGCCAGCAGACCCAGGATCAGGGGAGGTTCGAACACCGGGGAGCTGTTTTTT	TRBV7-8	NA	NA	TRBJ2-2
CASRFREQGLYEQYF	TGTGCCAGCAGATTCCGGGAACAGGGGCTCTACGAGCAGTACTTC	TRBV28	NA	TRBD1	TRBJ2-7
CASSPRQRTSTDTQYF	TGTGCCAGCAGCCCTCGACAGAGAACTAGCACAGATACGCAGTATTTT	TRBV7-9	NA	NA	TRBJ2-3
CSARAPRRDNEQFF	TGCAGTGCTAGAGCCCCTCGACGGGACAATGAGCAGTTCTTC	TRBV20-1	NA	NA	TRBJ2-1
CASSLARLANNEQFF	TGTGCCAGCAGCTTAGCAAGGCTAGCGAACAATGAGCAGTTCTTC	TRBV7-8	NA	NA	TRBJ2-1
CASSPRGLARYNEQFF	TGTGCCAGCAGCCCCCGGGGACTAGCGCGGTACAATGAGCAGTTCTTC	TRBV11-1	NA	TRBD2	TRBJ2-1
CASSTSRDTYNEQFF	TGTGCCAGCTCCACTTCTAGGGACACCTACAATGAGCAGTTCTTC	TRBV7-3	NA	NA	TRBJ2-1
CASRPRVWRDADTQYF	TGTGCCAGCCGCCCAAGAGTATGGCGGGATGCAGATACGCAGTATTTT	TRBV7-9	NA	NA	TRBJ2-3
CSAATYGGKSSYEQYF	TGCAGTGCCGCTACTTACGGTGGGAAGAGCTCCTACGAGCAGTACTTC	TRBV20-1	NA	NA	TRBJ2-7
CASSYSVQGGSGANVLTF	TGTGCCAGCAGTTACTCGGTACAGGGCGGCTCTGGGGCCAACGTCCTGACTTTC	TRBV6-5	NA	NA	TRBJ2-6
CATRDSGNTIYF	TGTGCCACCCGGGATTCTGGAAACACCATATATTTT	TRBV6-4	NA	NA	TRBJ1-3
CASSSITSFQETQYF	TGTGCCAGCAGCTCTATTACTAGTTTCCAAGAGACCCAGTACTTC	TRBV7-9	once	NA	TRBJ2-5
CATSDLGTEAFF	TGTGCCACCAGTGATCTAGGCACTGAAGCTTTCTTT	TRBV24-1	NA	NA	TRBJ1-1
CASSHRGFYNEQFF	TGTGCCAGCAGCCATCGGGGGTTCTACAATGAGCAGTTCTTC	TRBV14	NA	NA	TRBJ2-1
CAWRTGVLGELFF	TGTGCCTGGAGGACAGGGGTCCTCGGGGAGCTGTTTTTT	TRBV30	NA	TRBD1	TRBJ2-2
CASSPLGDTQYF	TGTGCCAGCAGCCCATTGGGAGATACGCAGTATTTT	TRBV7-6	NA	NA	TRBJ2-3
CASTKSLQGGDYGYTF	TGTGCCAGCACCAAATCTTTACAGGGAGGGGACTATGGCTACACCTTC	TRBV28	NA	NA	TRBJ1-2
CASSYTGGGQPQHF	TGTGCCAGCAGCTATACAGGGGGCGGTCAGCCCCAGCATTTT	TRBV7-2	NA	TRBD1	TRBJ1-5
CASSLGRSYEQYF	TGTGCCAGCAGTTTAGGGAGAAGCTACGAGCAGTACTTC	TRBV12-3/TRBV12-4	NA	NA	TRBJ2-7
CSAGAVGSTDTQYF	TGCAGTGCTGGGGCGGTCGGGAGCACAGATACGCAGTATTTT	TRBV20-1	NA	NA	TRBJ2-3
CASSVDETGYYEQYF	TGTGCCAGCAGCGTAGATGAGACAGGGTACTACGAGCAGTACTTC	TRBV9	NA	TRBD1	TRBJ2-7
CASSFYTTGELFF	TGTGCCAGCAGCTTTTATACCACCGGGGAGCTGTTTTTT	TRBV5-6	once	NA	TRBJ2-2
CASSLAGQGTDNQPQHF	TGTGCCAGCAGCTTAGCGGGACAGGGTACCGACAATCAGCCCCAGCATTTT	TRBV7-9	NA	TRBD1	TRBJ1-5
CSVSANTEAFF	TGCAGCGTTTCAGCGAACACTGAAGCTTTCTTT	TRBV29-1	NA	NA	TRBJ1-1
CSVLWSSFYGYTF	TGCAGCGTTCTTTGGTCCTCTTTCTATGGCTACACCTTC	TRBV29-1	once	NA	TRBJ1-2
CASSVPSGRPDTQYF	TGTGCCAGCAGTGTGCCAAGCGGGAGACCAGATACGCAGTATTTT	TRBV6-1	NA	TRBD2	TRBJ2-3
CASSRTGVGYEQYF	TGTGCCAGCAGTCGGACAGGGGTTGGGTACGAGCAGTACTTC	TRBV2	NA	TRBD1	TRBJ2-7
CASSSTGEQPQHF	TGTGCCAGCAGCTCGACAGGGGAGCAGCCCCAGCATTTT	TRBV5-6	NA	TRBD1	TRBJ1-5
CAWSPRWGDSNQPQHF	TGTGCCTGGAGTCCCAGGTGGGGGGATAGCAATCAGCCCCAGCATTTT	TRBV30	NA	NA	TRBJ1-5
CSARVYGRRVGGELFF	TGCAGTGCTAGAGTTTATGGGAGGCGTGTGGGCGGGGAGCTGTTTTTT	TRBV20-1	NA	NA	TRBJ2-2
CASSQEYPGVLDEQFF	TGTGCCAGCAGTCAAGAGTATCCGGGAGTGTTGGATGAGCAGTTCTTC	TRBV3-1	NA	NA	TRBJ2-1
CATCWAGGANEQFF	TGTGCCACCTGCTGGGCGGGGGGTGCCAATGAGCAGTTCTTC	TRBV11-2	NA	TRBD2	TRBJ2-1
CSVEWQRQEDTEAFF	TGCAGCGTTGAATGGCAGCGGCAGGAGGACACTGAAGCTTTCTTT	TRBV29-1	once	NA	TRBJ1-1
CASSLRGAKNIQYF	TGTGCCAGCAGCTTGAGGGGAGCCAAAAACATTCAGTACTTC	TRBV5-6	once	NA	TRBJ2-4
CSVEDGTSYEQYF	TGCAGCGTAGAGGACGGAACTTCCTACGAGCAGTACTTC	TRBV29-1	few	NA	TRBJ2-7
CASSSSPWGGEGTQYF	TGTGCCAGCAGCTCTAGCCCCTGGGGCGGGGAAGGTACGCAGTATTTT	TRBV7-2	NA	NA	TRBJ2-3